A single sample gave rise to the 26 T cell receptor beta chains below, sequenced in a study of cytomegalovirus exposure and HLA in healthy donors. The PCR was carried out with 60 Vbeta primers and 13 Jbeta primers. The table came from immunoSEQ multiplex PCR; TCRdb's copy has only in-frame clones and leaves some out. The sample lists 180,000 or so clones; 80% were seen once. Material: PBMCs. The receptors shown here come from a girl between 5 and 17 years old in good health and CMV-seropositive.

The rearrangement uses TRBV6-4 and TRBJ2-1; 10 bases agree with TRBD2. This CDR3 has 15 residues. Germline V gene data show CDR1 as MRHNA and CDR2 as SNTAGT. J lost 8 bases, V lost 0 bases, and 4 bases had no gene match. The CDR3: CASSDSASGSHEQFF. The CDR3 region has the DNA TGTGCCAGCAGTGACTCAGCTAGCGGGAGCCATGAGCAGTTCTTC.

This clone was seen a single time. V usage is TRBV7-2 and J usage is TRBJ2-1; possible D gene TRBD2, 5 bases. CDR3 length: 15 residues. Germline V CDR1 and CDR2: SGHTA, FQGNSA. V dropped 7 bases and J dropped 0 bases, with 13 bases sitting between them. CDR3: CASTRAGPSYNEQFF. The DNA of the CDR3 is TGTGCCAGCACCCGGGCGGGTCCCTCCTACAATGAGCAGTTCTTC.

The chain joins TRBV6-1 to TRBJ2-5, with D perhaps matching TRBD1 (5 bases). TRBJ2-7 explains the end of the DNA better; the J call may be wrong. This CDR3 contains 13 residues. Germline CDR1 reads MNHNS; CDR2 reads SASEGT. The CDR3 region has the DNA TGTGCCAGCAGTGAAATCAGGGTCTACGAGCAGTACTTC. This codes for CASSEIRVYEQYF.

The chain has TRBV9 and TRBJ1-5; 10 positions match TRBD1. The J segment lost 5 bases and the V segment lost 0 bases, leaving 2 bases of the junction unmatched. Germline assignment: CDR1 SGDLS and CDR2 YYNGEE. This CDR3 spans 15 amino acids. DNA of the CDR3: TGTGCCAGCAGCGTAGGGGGGACAGGGGATCAGCCCCAGCATTTT. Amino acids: CASSVGGTGDQPQHF.

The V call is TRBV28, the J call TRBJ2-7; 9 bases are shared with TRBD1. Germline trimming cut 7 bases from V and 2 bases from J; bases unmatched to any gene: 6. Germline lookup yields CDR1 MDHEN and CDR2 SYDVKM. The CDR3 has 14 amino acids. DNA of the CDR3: TGTGCCAGCAATCACCGGGACAGGGCCTACGAGCAGTACTTC. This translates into CASNHRDRAYEQYF.

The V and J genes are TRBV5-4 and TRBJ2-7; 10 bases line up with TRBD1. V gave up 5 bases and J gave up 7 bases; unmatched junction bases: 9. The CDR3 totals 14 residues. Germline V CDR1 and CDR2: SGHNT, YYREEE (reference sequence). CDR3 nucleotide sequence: TGTGCCAGCAGAGATGACAGGGGGCTGCGGGAGCAGTACTTC. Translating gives CASRDDRGLREQYF.

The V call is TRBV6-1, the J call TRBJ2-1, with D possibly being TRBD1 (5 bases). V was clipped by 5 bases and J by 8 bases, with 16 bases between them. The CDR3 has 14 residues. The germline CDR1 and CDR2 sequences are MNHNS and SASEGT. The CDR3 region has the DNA TGTGCCAGCAGTAAGGGGCCCGGTGGGTATGAGCAGTTCTTC. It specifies CASSKGPGGYEQFF.

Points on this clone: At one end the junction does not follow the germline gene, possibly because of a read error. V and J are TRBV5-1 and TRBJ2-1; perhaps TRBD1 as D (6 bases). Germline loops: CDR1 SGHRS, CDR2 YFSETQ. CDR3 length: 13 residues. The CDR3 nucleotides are TGCGCCAGCAGGGCCGGGACAATGAATGTGCAGTTCTTC. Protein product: CASRAGTMNVQFF. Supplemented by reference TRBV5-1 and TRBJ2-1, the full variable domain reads KAGVTQTPRYLIKTRGQQVTLSCSPISGHRSVSWYQQTPGQGLQFLFEYFSETQRNKGNFPGRFSGRQFSNSRSEMNVSTLELGDSALYLCASRAGTMNVQFFGPGTRLTVL.

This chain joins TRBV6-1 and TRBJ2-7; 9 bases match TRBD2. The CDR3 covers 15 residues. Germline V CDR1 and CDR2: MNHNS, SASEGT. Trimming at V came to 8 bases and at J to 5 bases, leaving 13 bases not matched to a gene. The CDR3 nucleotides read TGTGCCAGCCTGGGGGTGGCGGGAGGGCCACACGAGCAGTACTTC. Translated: CASLGVAGGPHEQYF.

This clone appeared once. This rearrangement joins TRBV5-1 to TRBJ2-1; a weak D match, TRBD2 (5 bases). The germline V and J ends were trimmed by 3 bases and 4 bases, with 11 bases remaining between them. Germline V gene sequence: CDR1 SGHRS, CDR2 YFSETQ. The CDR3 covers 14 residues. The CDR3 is CASSSGSGYNEQFF. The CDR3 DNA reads TGCGCCAGCAGCTCCGGAAGCGGTTACAATGAGCAGTTCTTC.

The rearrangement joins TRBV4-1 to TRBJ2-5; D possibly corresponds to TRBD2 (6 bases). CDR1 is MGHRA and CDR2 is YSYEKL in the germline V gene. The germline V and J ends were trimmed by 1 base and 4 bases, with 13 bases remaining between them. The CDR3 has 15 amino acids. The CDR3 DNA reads TGCGCCAGCAGCCAAGTACGTCGGGAGCTAGAGACCCAGTACTTC. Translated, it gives CASSQVRRELETQYF.

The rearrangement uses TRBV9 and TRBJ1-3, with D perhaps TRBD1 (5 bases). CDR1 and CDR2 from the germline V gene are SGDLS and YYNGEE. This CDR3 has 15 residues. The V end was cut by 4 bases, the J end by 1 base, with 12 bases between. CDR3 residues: CASSPGLISGNTIYF. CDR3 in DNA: TGTGCCAGCAGCCCGGGACTGATATCTGGAAACACCATATATTTT.

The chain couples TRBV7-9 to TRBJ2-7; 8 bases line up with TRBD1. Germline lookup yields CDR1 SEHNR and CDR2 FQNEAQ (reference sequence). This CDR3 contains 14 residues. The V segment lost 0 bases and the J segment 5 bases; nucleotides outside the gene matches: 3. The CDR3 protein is CASSLAWTGNEQYF. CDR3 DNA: TGTGCCAGCAGCTTAGCCTGGACAGGGAACGAGCAGTACTTC.

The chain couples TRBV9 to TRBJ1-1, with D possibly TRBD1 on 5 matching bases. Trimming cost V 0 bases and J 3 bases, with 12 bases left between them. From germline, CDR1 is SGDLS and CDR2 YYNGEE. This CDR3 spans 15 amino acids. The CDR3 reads CASSVEDGGYTEAFF. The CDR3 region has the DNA TGTGCCAGCAGCGTAGAGGACGGGGGATACACTGAAGCTTTCTTT.

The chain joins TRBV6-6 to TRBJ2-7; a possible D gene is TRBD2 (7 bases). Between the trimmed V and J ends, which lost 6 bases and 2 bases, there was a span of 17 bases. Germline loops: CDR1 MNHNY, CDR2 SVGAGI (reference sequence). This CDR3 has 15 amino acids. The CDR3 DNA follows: TGTGCCAGCAGCGCACTGGGGGGGCCCACCTACGAGCAGTACTTC. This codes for CASSALGGPTYEQYF.

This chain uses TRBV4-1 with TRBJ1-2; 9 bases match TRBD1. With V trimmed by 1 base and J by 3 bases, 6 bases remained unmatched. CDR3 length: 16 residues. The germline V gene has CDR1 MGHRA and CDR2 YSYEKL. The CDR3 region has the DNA TGCGCCAGCAGCCAAGGGAACAGGGGGCAGGACTATGGCTACACCTTC. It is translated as CASSQGNRGQDYGYTF.

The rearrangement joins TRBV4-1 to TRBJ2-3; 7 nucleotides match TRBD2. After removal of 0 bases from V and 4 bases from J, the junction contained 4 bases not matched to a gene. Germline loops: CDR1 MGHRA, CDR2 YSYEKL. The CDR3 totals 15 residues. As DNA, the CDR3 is TGCGCCAGCAGCCAAGATAGGGCGGGAGCAGATACGCAGTATTTT. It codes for CASSQDRAGADTQYF.

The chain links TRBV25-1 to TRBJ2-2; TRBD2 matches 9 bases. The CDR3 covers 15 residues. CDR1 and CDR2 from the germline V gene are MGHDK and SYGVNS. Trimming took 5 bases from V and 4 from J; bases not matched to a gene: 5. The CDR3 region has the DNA TGTGCCAGCAGTAACCATAGCGGGGGCACCGGGGAGCTGTTTTTT. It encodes CASSNHSGGTGELFF. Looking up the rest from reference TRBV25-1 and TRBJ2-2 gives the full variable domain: EADIYQTPRYLVIGTGKKITLECSQTMGHDKMYWYQQDPGMELHLIHYSYGVNSTEKGDLSSESTVSRIRTEHFPLTLESARPSHTSQYLCASSNHSGGTGELFFGEGSRLTVL.

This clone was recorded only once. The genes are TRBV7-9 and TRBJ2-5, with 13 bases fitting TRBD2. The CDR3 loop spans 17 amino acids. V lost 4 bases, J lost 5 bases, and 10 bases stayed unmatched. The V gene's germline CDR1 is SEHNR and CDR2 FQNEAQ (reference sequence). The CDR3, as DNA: TGTGCCAGCAGCTCTATTGGACTAGCGGGAGTCAGGGAGACCCAGTACTTC. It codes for CASSSIGLAGVRETQYF.

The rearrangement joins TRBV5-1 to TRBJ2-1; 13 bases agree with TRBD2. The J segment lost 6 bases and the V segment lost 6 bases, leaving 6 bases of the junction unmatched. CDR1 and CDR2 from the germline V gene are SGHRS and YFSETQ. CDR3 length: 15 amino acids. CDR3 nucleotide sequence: TGCGCCAGCACCCAACTAGCGGGAGGGCCCAATGAGCAGTTCTTC. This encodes CASTQLAGGPNEQFF. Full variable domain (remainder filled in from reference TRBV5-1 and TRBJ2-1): KAGVTQTPRYLIKTRGQQVTLSCSPISGHRSVSWYQQTPGQGLQFLFEYFSETQRNKGNFPGRFSGRQFSNSRSEMNVSTLELGDSALYLCASTQLAGGPNEQFFGPGTRLTVL.

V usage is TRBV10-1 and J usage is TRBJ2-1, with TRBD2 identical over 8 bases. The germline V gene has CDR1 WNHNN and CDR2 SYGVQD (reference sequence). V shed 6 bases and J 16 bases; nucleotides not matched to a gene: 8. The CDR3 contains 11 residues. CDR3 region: CASRRAGDTFF. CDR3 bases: TGCGCCAGCAGGAGAGCGGGAGATACCTTCTTC.

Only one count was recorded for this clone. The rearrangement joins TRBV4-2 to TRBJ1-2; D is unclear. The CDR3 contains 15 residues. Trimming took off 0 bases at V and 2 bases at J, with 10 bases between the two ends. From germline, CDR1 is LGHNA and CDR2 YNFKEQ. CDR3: CASSQDLAQNYGYTF. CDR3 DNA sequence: TGTGCCAGCAGCCAAGATCTTGCTCAGAACTATGGCTACACCTTC.

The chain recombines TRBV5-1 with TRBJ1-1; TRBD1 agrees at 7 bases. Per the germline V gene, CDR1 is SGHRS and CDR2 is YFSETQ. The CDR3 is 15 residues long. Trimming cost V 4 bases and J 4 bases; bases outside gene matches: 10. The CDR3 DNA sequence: TGCGCCAGCAGCATAAATCCGGGACAGAGCACTGAAGCTTTCTTT. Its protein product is CASSINPGQSTEAFF.

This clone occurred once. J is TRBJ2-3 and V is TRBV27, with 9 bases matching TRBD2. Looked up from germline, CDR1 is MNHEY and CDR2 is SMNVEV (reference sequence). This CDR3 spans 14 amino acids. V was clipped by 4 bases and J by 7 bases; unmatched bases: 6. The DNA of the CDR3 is TGTGCCAGCAGTTCCACGACTAGCGGATATACGCAGTATTTT. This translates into CASSSTTSGYTQYF.

CDR3 DNA sequence: TGTGCCAGCAGTCCGACCGGGACAGGGAATCAGCCCCAGCATTTT. The encoded protein is CASSPTGTGNQPQHF. The rearrangement links TRBV6-5 to TRBJ1-5; 9 bases agree with TRBD1. Looked up from germline, CDR1 is MNHEY and CDR2 is SVGAGI. The CDR3 loop spans 15 amino acids. Trimming cost V 5 bases and J 4 bases; bases outside gene matches: 6.

The chain's CDR3 is CASSLGLATSYNEQFF. DNA of the CDR3: TGTGCCAGCAGCTTGGGACTAGCGACCTCCTACAATGAGCAGTTCTTC. The chain employs TRBV7-8 and TRBJ2-1, with 10 bases matching TRBD2. The CDR3 has 16 amino acids. CDR1 and CDR2 from the germline V gene are SGHVS and FQNEAQ. V was clipped by 3 bases and J by 0 bases; unmatched bases: 2.